This T cell receptor beta chain comes out of a study of quantifying T cell responses using KT2 cells. Background on the study: TCR alpha and beta constant-region primers primed reverse transcription of RNA. Under optimum conditions, T4 ligation efficiency was estimated at more than 9.5%. The second PCR ran as a qPCR until a predetermined fluorescence threshold was reached.

KT2, a clone with a known TCR, was spiked into unfractionated PBMC. KT2 cells were mixed with fixed PBMC numbers at varying ratios. This clonotype was recorded a few times. A single-stranded UMI oligo with SP2 sequence was ligated to cDNA 3' ends. The first PCR ran roughly 4 cycles with an equimolar RC1.1 and RC1.2 beta primer mix. TCRdb analysed the UMI-ligation and nested PCR reads with MiXCR anew, one entry per CDR3 protein. This table holds around 56,000 distinct CDR3 sequences, approximately 13% found once. The CDR3 runs to 15 residues. The V gene is TRBV21-1, the J gene TRBJ2-5. TRBV21-1 is a pseudogene locus. Sequenced material: PBMCs spiked with cells of the T cell clone KT2. The receptor comes from a human donor. The CDR3: CASSPFGILKETQYF. CDR3 nucleotide sequence: TGTGCCAGCAGCCCCTTCGGCATATTGAAAGAGACCCAGTACTTC.